Listed here are 9 T cell receptor beta chains from one sample, sequenced in a study of neurological immune-mediated disorders (dated by TCRdb to between 2019 and 2020). Receptor amplification or capture employed 5' RACE. Sequencer: Illumina HiSeq 2500. In-frame beta chains were kept once TCRdb had trimmed the public reads at Q25 with fastp and called clones with MiXCR. Each entry merges the rows of one CDR3 protein and shows their most common DNA and genes. Within this sample are tens of thousands of distinct CDR3 sequences, with 10% of them counted one time only. The top ten clonotypes cover around 1.8% of the sample. Sample: PBMCs. Receptors were obtained from a man between 35 and 55 years old in good health.

A word on this clonotype: This may be a read error: a much more frequent sequence differs by one nucleotide. V and J are TRBV5-6 and TRBJ2-7; 9 bases are shared with TRBD2. The CDR3 is 15 residues long. Germline trimming cut 0 bases from V and 6 bases from J; bases unmatched to any gene: 7. Germline V gene sequence: CDR1 SGHDT, CDR2 YYEEEE. In nucleotides, the CDR3 is TGTGCCAGCAGCTTGGGCGCGGGAGGGACGTCCGAGCAGTACTTC. Encoded protein: CASSLGAGGTSEQYF.

At least ten counts were recorded for this clonotype. The rearrangement joins TRBV5-1 to TRBJ2-7; 9 nucleotides agree with TRBD2. The V and J ends lost 4 bases and 0 bases, in that order; junction bases with no gene match: 5. The CDR3 covers 15 residues. In germline, CDR1 is SGHRS, CDR2 YFSETQ. CDR3: CASSASGAYSYEQYF. CDR3 nucleotides: TGCGCCAGCAGCGCTAGCGGGGCCTACTCCTACGAGCAGTACTTC.

In this sample, this clonotype turned up many times. The chain carries TRBV2 and TRBJ2-2, with TRBD1 matching 7 bases. CDR3 length: 12 residues. Germline CDR1 reads SNHLY; CDR2 reads FYNNEI. The J segment lost 5 bases and the V segment lost 6 bases, leaving 0 bases of the junction unmatched. CDR3 in DNA: TGTGCCAGCAGACAGGGGACCGGGGAGCTGTTTTTT. Its translation is CASRQGTGELFF.

The V call is TRBV6-6, the J call TRBJ1-1, with a tentative D call TRBD1 (5 bases). Germline V gene sequence: CDR1 MNHNY, CDR2 SVGAGI (reference sequence). There are 12 residues in the CDR3. The V end lost 3 bases, the J end lost 7 bases, and 9 bases lay between the germline ends. CDR3 nucleotide sequence: TGTGCCAGCAGTTATGGGGACCTTGAAGCTTTCTTT. Protein sequence: CASSYGDLEAFF.

This clonotype occurred many times. The V gene is TRBV5-8, the J gene TRBJ2-1, with 8 bases matching TRBD1. The ends lost 3 bases at V and 5 bases at J; junction bases unmatched: 25. The length of the CDR3 is 21 residues. CDR1 and CDR2 from the germline V gene are SGHTS and YDEGEE. In nucleotides, the CDR3 is TGTGCCAGCAGCTACCTATTAGGACAGGGTGTCAAAGAACAAGGAAACAATGAGCAGTTCTTC. It codes for CASSYLLGQGVKEQGNNEQFF. Based on the CDR3 plus reference TRBV5-8 and TRBJ2-1, the full variable domain is EAGVTQSPTHLIKTRGQQATLRCSPISGHTSVYWYQQALGLGLQFLLWYDEGEERNRGNFPPRFSGRQFPNYSSELNVNALELEDSALYLCASSYLLGQGVKEQGNNEQFFGPGTRLTVL.

This clonotype came up many times. The chain is built from TRBV10-3 and TRBJ1-5; no reliable D call. Per the germline V gene, CDR1 is ENHRY and CDR2 is SYGVKD. The germline V and J ends were trimmed by 4 bases and 1 base, with 8 bases remaining between them. This CDR3 has 14 amino acids. The CDR3 sequence is CAISAQPSNQPQHF. CDR3 bases: TGTGCCATCAGTGCCCAACCGAGCAATCAGCCCCAGCATTTT.

The table lists this clonotype with many counts. The J gene is TRBJ2-3, the V gene TRBV28; possibly TRBD2 for D (6 bases). Germline CDR1 reads MDHEN; CDR2 reads SYDVKM. Between the trimmed V and J ends, which lost 5 bases and 4 bases, there was a span of 16 bases. The CDR3 covers 15 residues. This CDR3 is CASSQSSVRADTQYF. CDR3 coding DNA: TGTGCCAGCAGTCAATCTAGCGTTCGAGCAGATACGCAGTATTTT.

There are a few counts of this clonotype. The V and J genes are TRBV29-1 and TRBJ1-3, with 8 bases lining up with TRBD1. With V trimmed by 6 bases and J by 2 bases, 3 bases remained unmatched. The CDR3 totals 13 residues. Germline values: CDR1 SQVTM, CDR2 ANQGSEA. CDR3 DNA: TGCAGCGTAACACAGGGGGCTGGAAACACCATATATTTT. It is translated as CSVTQGAGNTIYF. The complete variable domain, with remaining parts taken from reference TRBV29-1 and TRBJ1-3, reads SAVISQKPSRDICQRGTSLTIQCQVDSQVTMMFWYRQQPGQSLTLIATANQGSEATYESGFVIDKFPISRPNLTFSTLTVSNMSPEDSSIYLCSVTQGAGNTIYFGEGSWLTVV.

The table lists this clonotype with many counts. The chain couples TRBV20-1 to TRBJ2-7, with 8 bases identical to TRBD1. Trimming removed 6 bases from V and 0 bases from J; junction bases left unmatched: 13. This CDR3 contains 16 residues. Germline CDR1 is DFQATT and CDR2 is SNEGSKA (reference sequence). CDR3 coding DNA: TGCAGTGCCAACCTCAGACAGGGGACTTACTCCTACGAGCAGTACTTC. This encodes CSANLRQGTYSYEQYF.